The next 8 T cell receptor beta chains were all read from a single sample in a study of human T cells and chemical hapten exposure. Sample time point: patch test 2, 6 weeks after DPC sensitization. Treatment in this sample: therapeutic diphenylcyclopropenone sensitization with weekly scalp DPC. TCRdb reprocessed the RACE reads with MiXCR, giving one entry per CDR3 protein. The data contain under 450,000 distinct CDR3 sequences, more than 5% of them singletons. The sample consisted of whole blood, taken in connection with sensitization to the hapten diphenylcyclopropenone (DPC). The receptors were sampled from a woman between 18 and 30 years old with alopecia areata. Some clones in this sample may be carry-over from other donors' samples.

There are many counts of this clonotype. The rearrangement joins TRBV28 to TRBJ1-4, with D possibly TRBD1 on 5 matching bases. The germline V and J ends were trimmed by 8 bases and 7 bases, with 17 bases remaining between them. Germline V gene data show CDR1 as MDHEN and CDR2 as SYDVKM. The CDR3 contains 14 residues. The CDR3 DNA is TGTGCCAGCTCGACCGGGACGGTCTCTGAAAAACTGTTTTTT. It yields the protein CASSTGTVSEKLFF.

There are a few counts of this clonotype. V is TRBV10-3 and J is TRBJ1-1; TRBD1 matches at 7 bases. The CDR3 sequence is 15 residues long. V trimming: 3 bases; J trimming: 2 bases; junction bases outside the gene matches: 6. Germline-derived CDR1 and CDR2 are ENHRY and SYGVKD. DNA for the CDR3: TGTGCCATCAGTGACCAGGGACAGACAAACACTGAAGCTTTCTTT. Protein product: CAISDQGQTNTEAFF.

The genes are TRBV27 and TRBJ2-3; D is perhaps TRBD1 (5 bases). The CDR3 contains 14 residues. V dropped 3 bases and J dropped 3 bases, with 10 bases sitting between them. Germline-derived CDR1 and CDR2 are MNHEY and SMNVEV (reference sequence). This CDR3 is CASSFATETDTQYF. The CDR3 DNA is TGTGCCAGCAGTTTCGCGACAGAAACAGATACGCAGTATTTT.

This clonotype was seen many times. This rearrangement joins TRBV12-3 or TRBV12-4 to TRBJ2-2; D uncertain. V lost 4 bases and J 0 bases, leaving 9 bases between the germline ends. This CDR3 is built from 15 residues. The CDR3 is CASSWMTSNTGELFF. The CDR3 DNA reads TGTGCCAGCAGTTGGATGACTTCGAACACCGGGGAGCTGTTTTTT.

In this sample, this clonotype turned up a few times. The chain is built from TRBV2 and TRBJ2-2; 7 positions match TRBD2. Germline V gene data show CDR1 as SNHLY and CDR2 as FYNNEI. The CDR3 length is 15 residues. J lost 4 bases, V lost 9 bases, and 11 bases had no gene match. The CDR3 nucleotides read TGTGCCAGTAAAGGTGGCGGGGGACCCACCGGGGAGCTGTTTTTT. It specifies CASKGGGGPTGELFF.

In its sample, this clonotype was seen a few times. The chain has TRBV28 and TRBJ1-5; D call uncertain. V was trimmed by 7 bases and J by 3 bases, leaving 16 bases between them. The germline gives CDR1 MDHEN, CDR2 SYDVKM. The CDR3 loop spans 15 amino acids. CDR3 DNA: TGTGCCAGCACCCAGATGGGGAGATCCAATCAGCCCCAGCATTTT. Translating gives CASTQMGRSNQPQHF.

In this sample, this clonotype turned up many times. The genes are TRBV27 and TRBJ1-2, with TRBD1 identical over 7 bases. This CDR3 is 13 amino acids long. CDR1 and CDR2 from the germline V gene are MNHEY and SMNVEV (reference sequence). The V segment lost 6 bases and the J segment 4 bases; nucleotides outside the gene matches: 5. The CDR3 DNA sequence: TGTGCCAGCAGAACAGGGGAGGGCTATGGCTACACCTTC. Translation gives CASRTGEGYGYTF.

The rearrangement uses TRBV20-1 and TRBJ1-2; D is unclear. CDR1 is DFQATT, CDR2 SNEGSKA, per germline (reference sequence). This CDR3 comprises 13 residues. V shed 7 bases and J shed 7 bases, with 19 bases lying between them. The CDR3 loop reads CSGELSTQRGYTF. CDR3 nucleotide sequence: TGCAGTGGAGAGCTTTCCACCCAGCGTGGCTACACCTTC.